This T cell receptor beta chain comes out of a study of technical replicates of blood from a few donors. The CDR3 is 15 residues long. Trimming took 3 bases from V and 2 from J; bases not matched to a gene: 5. The germline CDR1 and CDR2 sequences are KGHSH and LQKENI. Here immunoSEQ multiplex PCR was the method, and the copy in TCRdb shows in-frame clones only, minus some. The sample carries 70,000 or so clones, about 87% recorded once. This clone appeared a single time. Sequenced input: PBMCs. This sequence joins TRBV18 and TRBJ2-7; TRBD1 matches 9 bases. This TCR was sampled from a human donor in good health. Some clones in this sample may be carry-over from other donors' samples. The DNA of the CDR3 is TGTGCCAGCTCACCCGGGACAGGGCACACCTACGAGCAGTACTTC. It specifies CASSPGTGHTYEQYF. Combining the CDR3 with reference TRBV18 and TRBJ2-7 gives the whole variable domain NAGVMQNPRHLVRRRGQEARLRCSPMKGHSHVYWYRQLPEEGLKFMVYLQKENIIDESGMPKERFSAEFPKEGPSILRIQQVVRGDSAAYFCASSPGTGHTYEQYFGPGTRLTVT.